These T cell receptor beta chains were read from a single sample in a study of cytomegalovirus exposure and HLA in healthy donors. Repertoires were generated with immunoSEQ multiplex PCR, while TCRdb's copy carries only in-frame clones and drops some. This table has roughly 48,000 clones, 90% to 95% appearing once. The sample comprised PBMCs. These receptors were taken from a woman between 18 and 30 years old in good health and CMV-seropositive. CDR3s include the opening cysteine and the closing phenylalanine or tryptophan. The order of the fields is V gene, clone size, D gene, J gene, CDR3 protein, CDR3 DNA. D genes are given only for firm matches. Clone sizes are given selectively: once, few, many, or a class where the clone is expanded.

>TRBV28|NA|TRBD1|TRBJ2-3
CASSSTGTALTDTQYF
TGTGCCAGCAGTTCGACCGGGACAGCTTTAACAGATACGCAGTATTTT
>TRBV29-1|NA|NA|TRBJ2-3
CSVDTGQKYTDTQYF
TGCAGCGTTGATACAGGACAGAAGTACACAGATACGCAGTATTTT
>TRBV9|NA|TRBD2|TRBJ2-1
CASSVAPSAGGNEQFF
TGTGCCAGCAGCGTAGCCCCCTCAGCGGGAGGCAATGAGCAGTTCTTC
>TRBV2|NA|TRBD1|TRBJ1-1
CASRGQGSVTEAFF
TGTGCCAGCAGGGGACAGGGGAGTGTCACTGAAGCTTTCTTT
>TRBV27|NA|TRBD1|TRBJ1-2
CASSVGTGLNYGYTF
TGTGCCAGCAGTGTCGGGACAGGTCTTAACTATGGCTACACCTTC
>TRBV5-6|NA|NA|TRBJ2-1
CASSPTARRFTGSYNEQFF
TGTGCCAGCAGCCCGACGGCTAGACGGTTCACGGGCTCCTACAATGAGCAGTTCTTC
>TRBV7-2|once|NA|TRBJ2-3
CASSPPSGRLQVTQYF
TGTGCCAGCAGCCCCCCCAGCGGACGCCTTCAGGTTACGCAGTATTTT
>TRBV2|NA|TRBD1|TRBJ1-1
CASSERGTGVLVTEAFF
TGTGCCAGCAGTGAAAGGGGGACAGGGGTTTTAGTCACTGAAGCTTTCTTT
>TRBV18|NA|NA|TRBJ2-5
CASSPQDRKETQYF
TGTGCCAGCTCACCTCAGGACAGAAAAGAGACCCAGTACTTC
>TRBV10-3|NA|TRBD2|TRBJ2-7
CAISELQSGLAAYEQYF
TGTGCCATCAGTGAACTCCAGTCGGGACTAGCGGCCTACGAGCAGTACTTC
>TRBV5-6|NA|NA|TRBJ2-7
CASSLWLAPYEQYF
TGTGCCAGCAGCTTGTGGCTAGCACCCTACGAGCAGTACTTC
>TRBV11-2|once|NA|TRBJ2-3
CASSATSSTDTQYF
TGTGCCAGCAGCGCGACTAGTAGCACAGATACGCAGTATTTT
>TRBV2|NA|NA|TRBJ1-2
CASRPGTAGTYGYTF
TGTGCCAGCAGACCAGGGACCGCGGGGACCTATGGCTACACCTTC
>TRBV29-1|NA|NA|TRBJ1-1
CSVETMTDDTEAFF
TGCAGCGTTGAGACGATGACAGACGACACTGAAGCTTTCTTT
>TRBV10-1|NA|TRBD1|TRBJ1-3
CASSEGTGANGNTIYF
TGCGCCAGCAGTGAGGGGACAGGGGCGAATGGGAACACCATATATTTT
>TRBV5-1|NA|NA|TRBJ2-3
CASSAGQTTDTQYF
TGCGCCAGCAGCGCGGGACAGACGACAGATACGCAGTATTTT
>TRBV4-1|NA|NA|TRBJ1-1
CASSQVQGNTEAFF
TGCGCCAGCAGCCAAGTACAGGGGAACACTGAAGCTTTCTTT
>TRBV25-1|NA|TRBD2|TRBJ2-1
CASSPHLAGDNEQFF
TGTGCCAGCAGCCCCCACCTAGCGGGAGACAATGAGCAGTTCTTC
>TRBV28|once|NA|TRBJ1-1
CASSLTGNTEAFF
TGTGCCAGCAGTTTGACGGGGAACACTGAAGCTTTCTTT
>TRBV11-2|NA|NA|TRBJ1-1
CASRHRDSNTEAFF
TGTGCCAGCAGGCACCGGGACTCAAACACTGAAGCTTTCTTT
>TRBV7-8|NA|TRBD1|TRBJ1-4
CASSLAQQGRPTNEKLFF
TGTGCCAGCAGCTTAGCGCAACAGGGGCGTCCAACTAATGAAAAACTGTTTTTT
>TRBV29-1|NA|TRBD1|TRBJ1-2
CSVQTGPGYTF
TGCAGCGTCCAGACAGGGCCTGGCTACACCTTC
>TRBV5-1|once|TRBD2|TRBJ2-2
CASSLDGRAYTGELFF
TGCGCCAGCAGCTTGGACGGGAGGGCCTATACCGGGGAGCTGTTTTTT
>TRBV28|NA|NA|TRBJ2-5
CASSLPLGEQETQYF
TGTGCCAGCAGTTTACCTCTAGGCGAACAAGAGACCCAGTACTTC
>TRBV6-5|once|TRBD1|TRBJ1-4
CASSRFRDRGEKLFF
TGTGCCAGCAGTCGCTTCCGGGACAGGGGCGAAAAACTGTTTTTT
>TRBV21-1|NA|NA|TRBJ1-1
CASSTQGGNTEAFF
TGTGCCAGCAGCACTCAGGGGGGAAACACTGAAGCTTTCTTT
>TRBV7-9|NA|NA|TRBJ2-7
CASSSGLNSYEQYF
TGTGCCAGCAGCTCGGGACTGAACTCCTACGAGCAGTACTTC
>TRBV9|NA|TRBD2|TRBJ2-1
CASSVSLASSDNEQFF
TGTGCCAGCAGCGTCTCACTAGCGTCGTCCGACAATGAGCAGTTCTTC
>TRBV28|NA|NA|TRBJ1-5
CASSGDQPQHF
TGTGCCAGCTCAGGGGACCAGCCCCAGCATTTT
>TRBV5-1|NA|NA|TRBJ1-1
CASRRAAGENTEAFF
TGCGCCAGCCGCAGGGCGGCGGGGGAGAACACTGAAGCTTTCTTT
>TRBV28|NA|NA|TRBJ1-6
CASRPTGPLNSPLHF
TGTGCCAGCAGACCCACAGGGCCTCTCAATTCACCCCTCCACTTT
>TRBV27|NA|NA|TRBJ1-1
CASSLLGWEQSTEAFF
TGTGCCAGCAGTTTGCTGGGGTGGGAGCAGTCCACTGAAGCTTTCTTT
>TRBV9|once|NA|TRBJ2-3
CASSPRTGTDTQYF
TGTGCCAGCAGCCCCCGGACAGGCACAGATACGCAGTATTTT
>TRBV10-3|NA|NA|TRBJ1-2
CAISKRTAKTNYGYTF
TGTGCCATCAGTAAGCGGACAGCAAAAACTAACTATGGCTACACCTTC
>TRBV5-1|NA|NA|TRBJ2-3
CASSRSEWADAQYF
TGCGCCAGCAGCCGGTCGGAATGGGCAGATGCGCAGTATTTT
>TRBV19|NA|NA|TRBJ2-7
CASSMSDSYEQYF
TGTGCCAGTAGTATGAGTGACTCCTACGAGCAGTACTTC
>TRBV28|once|NA|TRBJ2-1
CASRDRRGTSYNEQFF
TGTGCCAGCAGGGACCGGAGGGGAACCTCCTACAATGAGCAGTTCTTC
>TRBV10-1|NA|NA|TRBJ2-1
CASQGGSLNEQFF
TGCGCCTCTCAGGGAGGCTCTTTAAATGAGCAGTTCTTC
>TRBV30|NA|NA|TRBJ2-5
CAWSVLGGRGVETQYF
TGTGCCTGGAGTGTACTAGGGGGGAGGGGAGTAGAGACCCAGTACTTC
>TRBV5-1|NA|TRBD2|TRBJ2-1
CASSLDGTSNEQFF
TGCGCCAGCAGCTTGGACGGGACTAGCAATGAGCAGTTCTTC
>TRBV19|NA|TRBD1|TRBJ1-1
CASQTGYAEAFF
TGTGCCTCCCAGACAGGGTACGCTGAAGCTTTCTTT
>TRBV10-3|NA|NA|TRBJ2-1
CAISQGDYNEQFF
TGTGCCATCAGTCAAGGGGATTACAATGAGCAGTTCTTC
>TRBV5-1|NA|NA|TRBJ1-2
CASSLGQVGRGYTF
TGCGCCAGCAGCTTGGGACAGGTGGGAAGGGGCTACACCTTC
>TRBV7-3|NA|NA|TRBJ1-2
CASSLTGGRANYGYTF
TGTGCCAGCAGCTTAACTGGTGGCAGGGCTAACTATGGCTACACCTTC
>TRBV13|few|TRBD1|TRBJ1-6
CASSPLPGTVGDSPLHF
TGTGCCAGCAGCCCATTACCCGGGACAGTAGGTGATTCACCCCTCCACTTT
>TRBV6-5|once|NA|TRBJ2-1
CASTKRASYNEQFF
TGTGCCAGCACCAAGCGGGCCTCCTACAATGAGCAGTTCTTC
>TRBV27|NA|NA|TRBJ1-2
CASSFVPGMNYGYTF
TGTGCCAGCAGTTTCGTTCCGGGTATGAACTATGGCTACACCTTC
>TRBV27|once|TRBD1|TRBJ1-6
CASSPWTGVGVNSPLHF
TGTGCCAGCAGTCCTTGGACAGGGGTGGGGGTTAATTCACCCCTCCACTTT
>TRBV19|NA|TRBD1|TRBJ2-7
CASSKTAGGTGSYEQYF
TGTGCCAGTAGCAAAACCGCTGGTGGGACAGGTTCCTACGAGCAGTACTTC
>TRBV7-9|NA|NA|TRBJ2-7
CASSLYTYEQYF
TGTGCCAGCAGCTTATACACCTACGAGCAGTACTTC
>TRBV7-2|NA|TRBD2|TRBJ2-3
CASRWYDGRVYGTDTQYF
TGTGCCAGCAGGTGGTATGATGGGAGGGTTTATGGCACAGATACGCAGTATTTT
>TRBV5-5|NA|TRBD1|TRBJ2-2
CASSLTPDRSTGELFF
TGTGCCAGCAGCTTGACGCCGGACAGGAGCACCGGGGAGCTGTTTTTT